This TCR beta chain originates from a study of OX40 agonist ivuxolimab in advanced cancers. Study context: Antecedent anti-PD-1, anti-PD-L1 or anti-CTLA-4 therapy was permissible, with roughly 36% having received some.

The repertoire was sequenced with immunoSEQ multiplex PCR; TCRdb's copy has only in-frame clones and lacks some. The data show about 28,000 clones, just over 90% seen once. CDR3 length: 14 residues. The J segment lost 4 bases and the V segment lost 4 bases, leaving 7 bases of the junction unmatched. Germline CDR1 and CDR2: GTSNPN and SVGIG (reference sequence). The TCR sequence derives from an adult with an advanced solid tumor such as melanoma, head and neck, liver or kidney cancer. The chain uses TRBV30 and TRBJ2-3; 8 bases align to TRBD2. Sequencing used CD4+ or CD8+ T cells sorted from blood, obtained in a trial of the OX40 agonist ivuxolimab. The CDR3 here is CAWTPVGLADTQYF. Written as DNA, the CDR3 is TGTGCCTGGACTCCCGTGGGACTAGCAGATACGCAGTATTTT.